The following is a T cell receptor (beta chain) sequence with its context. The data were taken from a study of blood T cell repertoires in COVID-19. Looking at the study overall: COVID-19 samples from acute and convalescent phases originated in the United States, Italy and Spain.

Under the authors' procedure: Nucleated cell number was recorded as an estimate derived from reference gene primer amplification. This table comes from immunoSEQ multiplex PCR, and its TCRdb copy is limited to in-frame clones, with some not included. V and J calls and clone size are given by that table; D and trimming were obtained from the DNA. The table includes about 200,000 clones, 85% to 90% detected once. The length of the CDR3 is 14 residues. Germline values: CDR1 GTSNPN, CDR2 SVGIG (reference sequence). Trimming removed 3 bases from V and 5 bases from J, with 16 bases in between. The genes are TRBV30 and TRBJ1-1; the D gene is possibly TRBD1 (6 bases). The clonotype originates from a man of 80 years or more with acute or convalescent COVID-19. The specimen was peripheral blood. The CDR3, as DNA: TGTGCCTGGAGCATTACAGGGTGGGGGACTGAAGCTTTCTTT. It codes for CAWSITGWGTEAFF.